The rows below give T cell receptor beta chains drawn from one sample of a study of glioma-infiltrating T cells after dendritic cell vaccination. Produced via immunoSEQ multiplex PCR; TCRdb's table is partial and in-frame only. The table lists about 96,000 clones, about four fifths of them singletons, with 5.5% to 7% in the top ten. Specimen: blood, collected before dendritic cell vaccination. These receptors came from a human donor with glioblastoma. CDR3s include the opening cysteine and the closing phenylalanine or tryptophan. D genes are given only for firm matches. Clone size is shown for a subset of rows, as once, few, many or a class of expanded clone.

j_gene | d_gene | v_gene | abundance | CDR3aa | CDR3nt
TRBJ2-7 | TRBD2 | TRBV4-2 | NA | CASSQEGLAGGAYEQYF | TGTGCCAGCAGCCAAGAGGGACTAGCGGGGGGCGCCTACGAGCAGTACTTC
TRBJ1-2 | NA | TRBV10-3 | NA | CAISEWGEDGYTF | TGTGCCATCAGTGAATGGGGGGAGGATGGCTACACCTTC
TRBJ2-7 | TRBD1 | TRBV10-3 | NA | CGTGTGIYEQYF | TGCGGAACCGGGACAGGGATCTACGAGCAGTACTTC
TRBJ2-1 | NA | TRBV29-1 | NA | CSATRGPNEQFF | TGCAGCGCTACCAGGGGTCCCAATGAGCAGTTCTTC
TRBJ2-5 | NA | TRBV7-9 | NA | CASSPPNPTGGLSFQTQYF | TGTGCCAGCAGCCCCCCCAATCCTACGGGTGGACTGTCTTTCCAGACCCAGTACTTC
TRBJ1-5 | TRBD1 | TRBV28 | once | CASSSQTTGGVPWNQPQHF | TGTGCCAGCAGTTCCCAAACGACAGGGGGGGTACCTTGGAATCAGCCCCAGCATTTT
TRBJ2-1 | NA | TRBV5-1 | NA | CASRRGWAEREQFF | TGCGCCAGCAGGAGGGGGTGGGCCGAGCGGGAGCAGTTCTTC
TRBJ2-2 | NA | TRBV6-1 | NA | CASSARGEMNTGELFF | TGTGCCAGCAGTGCCAGGGGCGAAATGAACACCGGGGAGCTGTTTTTT
TRBJ1-2 | TRBD1 | TRBV2 | NA | CASRTTGGAGGYTF | TGTGCCAGCAGGACTACAGGGGGCGCGGGGGGCTACACCTTC
TRBJ2-2 | NA | TRBV5-1 | NA | CASSLGGASGFGELFF | TGCGCCAGCAGCTTAGGAGGGGCGAGCGGATTCGGGGAGCTGTTTTTT
TRBJ1-2 | NA | TRBV30 | once | CAWNEGRANYGYTF | TGTGCCTGGAACGAGGGAAGGGCTAACTATGGCTACACCTTC
TRBJ1-4 | NA | TRBV2 | NA | CASTALLEEKLFF | TGTGCCAGCACCGCGCTCCTGGAGGAAAAACTGTTTTTT
TRBJ2-7 | TRBD2 | TRBV5-4 | NA | CASSFTGLAGVLGQYF | TGTGCCAGCAGCTTCACAGGGTTAGCGGGAGTCCTAGGACAGTACTTC
TRBJ1-2 | NA | TRBV2 | NA | CASSEEGDYGYTF | TGTGCCAGCAGTGAAGAGGGGGACTATGGCTACACCTTC
TRBJ1-6 | NA | TRBV21-1 | once | CASTLGQGVWSPLHF | TGTGCCAGCACCCTGGGACAGGGGGTTTGGTCACCCCTCCACTTT
TRBJ1-2 | TRBD1 | TRBV5-1 | NA | CASSPGQGHYGYTF | TGCGCCAGCAGCCCGGGACAGGGGCACTATGGCTACACCTTC
TRBJ2-1 | TRBD2 | TRBV5-1 | NA | CASSPGTTYSSYNEQFF | TGCGCCAGCAGCCCCGGGACTACCTATAGCTCCTACAATGAGCAGTTCTTC
TRBJ1-1 | TRBD1 | TRBV2 | NA | CATETGGVNTEAFF | TGTGCCACCGAAACAGGGGGGGTGAACACTGAAGCTTTCTTT
TRBJ2-2 | NA | TRBV19 | NA | CASSPRGTGELFF | TGTGCCAGTAGTCCAAGGGGAACCGGGGAGCTGTTTTTT
TRBJ2-5 | NA | TRBV27 | NA | CASSLRAGIQETQYF | TGTGCCAGCAGTTTAAGGGCGGGAATCCAAGAGACCCAGTACTTC
TRBJ1-2 | NA | TRBV7-9 | NA | CASSLDYRAGYTF | TGTGCCAGCAGCTTAGACTACAGGGCTGGCTACACCTTC
TRBJ1-4 | TRBD1 | TRBV10-2 | NA | CASSEGTGVSNEKLFF | TGCGCCAGCAGTGAGGGGACAGGGGTTAGTAATGAAAAACTGTTTTTT
TRBJ1-2 | TRBD1 | TRBV10-3 | NA | CAISDQGAAGYTF | TGTGCCATCAGTGATCAGGGGGCGGCTGGCTACACCTTC
TRBJ2-5 | TRBD2 | TRBV5-4 | NA | CASSSGTRGEETQYF | TGTGCCAGCAGCTCCGGGACTAGGGGGGAAGAGACCCAGTACTTC
TRBJ2-2 | TRBD1 | TRBV5-1 | NA | CASSLTGETGELFF | TGCGCCAGCAGCTTGACAGGGGAAACCGGGGAGCTGTTTTTT
TRBJ1-5 | TRBD1 | TRBV7-2 | NA | CASSFLQGYQPQHF | TGTGCCAGCAGCTTTTTACAGGGGTATCAGCCCCAGCATTTT
TRBJ1-5 | NA | TRBV7-9 | NA | CASSLGTDNQPQHF | TGTGCCAGCAGCTTAGGGACAGACAATCAGCCCCAGCATTTT
TRBJ2-1 | NA | TRBV9 | NA | CASSFNSGEQFF | TGTGCCAGCAGCTTCAACAGCGGGGAGCAGTTCTTC
TRBJ2-7 | TRBD2 | TRBV28 | NA | CASSRRFLAGNNEQYF | TGTGCCAGCAGTCGCCGGTTTCTAGCGGGAAACAACGAGCAGTACTTC
TRBJ1-2 | NA | TRBV7-2 | NA | CASSTPGGFWGYTF | TGTGCCAGCAGCACGCCGGGGGGCTTCTGGGGCTACACCTTC
TRBJ2-7 | NA | TRBV5-3 | once | CARSSKGGDSYEQYF | TGTGCCAGAAGCTCAAAAGGGGGGGACTCCTACGAGCAGTACTTC
TRBJ1-6 | NA | TRBV4-1 | NA | CASSQDPLNSPLHF | TGCGCCAGCAGCCAAGATCCTTTAAATTCACCCCTCCACTTT
TRBJ2-4 | NA | TRBV5-1 | NA | CASSLEGEGRNIQYF | TGCGCCAGCAGCTTGGAGGGGGAAGGGAGAAACATTCAGTACTTC
TRBJ2-1 | NA | TRBV9 | NA | CASSDENSNEQFF | TGTGCCAGCAGCGACGAAAACAGCAATGAGCAGTTCTTC
TRBJ2-1 | NA | TRBV5-4 | NA | CASSPPGQIYNEQFF | TGTGCCAGCAGCCCCCCGGGACAAATATACAATGAGCAGTTCTTC
TRBJ2-3 | NA | TRBV2 | NA | CASSYQAGSTDTQYF | TGTGCCAGCAGCTATCAGGCAGGAAGCACAGATACGCAGTATTTT
TRBJ2-3 | NA | TRBV5-1 | NA | CASSWGEGAGTQYF | TGCGCCAGCAGCTGGGGTGAAGGCGCAGGGACGCAGTATTTT
TRBJ2-2 | TRBD1 | TRBV18 | NA | CASSLGTGNTGELFF | TGTGCCAGCTCACTGGGGACAGGGAACACCGGGGAGCTGTTTTTT
TRBJ2-5 | NA | TRBV19 | NA | CASSPTGPEETQYF | TGTGCCAGTAGTCCCACAGGGCCGGAGGAGACCCAGTACTTC
TRBJ2-5 | NA | TRBV7-6 | NA | CASSAGPAGGETQYF | TGTGCCAGCAGCGCGGGACCCGCAGGGGGAGAGACCCAGTACTTC
TRBJ2-3 | NA | TRBV27 | NA | CASSFYWGADTQYF | TGTGCCAGCAGTTTCTACTGGGGAGCAGATACGCAGTATTTT
TRBJ1-5 | NA | TRBV5-1 | NA | CASSQSTDQPQHF | TGCGCCAGCTCGCAGAGCACAGATCAGCCCCAGCATTTT
TRBJ2-1 | NA | TRBV28 | NA | CASSLPLNEQFF | TGTGCCAGCAGTTTACCCCTTAATGAGCAGTTCTTC
TRBJ2-7 | TRBD1 | TRBV5-4 | NA | CASRSQGSYEQYF | TGTGCCAGCAGGTCACAGGGGAGTTACGAGCAGTACTTC
TRBJ1-2 | TRBD1 | TRBV19 | NA | CASGSQGALSGYTF | TGTGCCAGCGGTTCACAGGGGGCCTTAAGTGGCTACACCTTC
TRBJ2-7 | NA | TRBV19 | NA | CASSIAPSGSYYEQYF | TGTGCCAGTAGTATAGCACCCAGTGGTAGCTACTACGAGCAGTACTTC
TRBJ2-1 | NA | TRBV12-5 | NA | CASGLDTYNEQFF | TGTGCTAGTGGTTTGGACACCTACAATGAGCAGTTCTTC
TRBJ2-7 | TRBD1 | TRBV4-1 | NA | CASSQGTDREFHEQYF | TGCGCCAGCAGCCAAGGCACGGACAGGGAATTTCACGAGCAGTACTTC
TRBJ2-7 | TRBD2 | TRBV5-4 | NA | CASSPSGRHYEQYF | TGTGCCAGCAGCCCCAGCGGGAGGCACTACGAGCAGTACTTC
TRBJ1-1 | NA | TRBV2 | NA | CASSASMNTEAFF | TGTGCCAGCAGTGCCTCTATGAACACTGAAGCTTTCTTT
TRBJ1-1 | NA | TRBV6-1 | NA | CASSVTGSYTEAFF | TGTGCCAGCAGTGTAACAGGGTCATACACTGAAGCTTTCTTT
TRBJ2-7 | TRBD1 | TRBV5-1 | NA | CASRAIQGAYEQYF | TGCGCCAGCAGAGCGATACAGGGGGCCTACGAGCAGTACTTC
TRBJ2-1 | NA | TRBV11-2 | NA | CASSSSVNEQFF | TGTGCCAGCAGCTCGTCAGTTAATGAGCAGTTCTTC
TRBJ1-5 | NA | TRBV27 | NA | CASSLYGGTGNQPQHF | TGTGCCAGCAGTTTATATGGAGGGACGGGGAATCAGCCCCAGCATTTT
TRBJ1-1 | NA | TRBV7-9 | NA | CASSLTTNTEAFF | TGTGCCAGCAGCTTAACTACGAACACTGAAGCTTTCTTT
TRBJ2-5 | TRBD2 | TRBV5-1 | NA | CASSLAPSGGKETQYF | TGCGCCAGCAGCTTGGCCCCTAGCGGGGGGAAAGAGACCCAGTACTTC
TRBJ1-1 | NA | TRBV2 | NA | CASSWGERTEAFF | TGTGCCAGCAGTTGGGGGGAGCGCACTGAAGCTTTCTTT